A single T cell receptor beta chain is shown here with its context. Its antigen remains unknown. This sample is drawn from a study of cytomegalovirus exposure and HLA in healthy donors. Broader study findings: In a later analysis, a missense DCLRE1C variant was linked to TCR beta V- and J-gene trimming.

At collection, donors were nominally healthy, but unrecorded immune exposures were probable. This CDR3 region has 11 residues. CDR1 and CDR2 from the germline V gene are SGHTS and YDEGEE. Trimming left V 5 bases short and J 4 bases short, with 3 bases between. A multiplex PCR was run with 60 Vbeta primers and 13 Jbeta primers. Method: immunoSEQ multiplex PCR; TCRdb's copy keeps in-frame clones and lacks some. The sample lists about 69,000 clones; about 80% were seen once. Sequencing was carried out using PBMCs. V and J are TRBV5-8 and TRBJ1-4; no definite D call. This TCR came from a man aged 18 to 30 in good health and CMV-seronegative. The CDR3 spells CASSLNEKLFF. The DNA of the CDR3 is TGTGCCAGCAGTCTTAATGAAAAACTGTTTTTT.